This T cell receptor (beta chain) is from a study of response to subunit inactivated influenza vaccine. Study-level points and caveats: New T cells are recruited in small numbers by each seasonal influenza vaccination, according to the authors' suggestion.

TCRdb fed the RT-PCR reads into MiXCR, producing one record per CDR3 protein. Of 500,000 to 650,000 distinct CDR3 sequences in the sample, 7.6% were seen once. Points on this clonotype: No antigen is known for it.

The specimen comprised PBMCs from blood, sampled less than 25 months after vaccination. This sequence was found in a man aged 50 to 69 who received an inactivated influenza vaccine.

The CDR3 spells CASSLGRLSTDTQYF. For the CDR3, the DNA is TGTGCCAGCAGCCTAGGACGGCTAAGCACAGATACGCAGTATTTT. The J gene is TRBJ2-3, the V gene TRBV11-2; D gene ambiguous. Germline V gives CDR1 SGHAT, CDR2 FQNNGV. V was cut by 5 bases and J by 0 bases, with 12 bases left in between. This CDR3 is built from 15 residues.